This TCR beta chain was retrieved from a study of early stage breast cancer tumors. Whole-study context: Of about 17 invasive breast tumors, about a dozen were hormone receptor-positive, HER2-negative. Study-wide results and limits: In 14 of 16 patients, blood comparison separated tumor from normal breast.

Measured with immunoSEQ multiplex PCR; TCRdb has only the in-frame clones, and not every one. The sample records 8,000 to 9,500 clones, roughly 77% being singletons. From germline, CDR1 is SNHLY and CDR2 FYNNEI. This CDR3 spans 16 amino acids. Trimming removed 3 bases at V and 1 base at J, with 14 bases between. Turning to this clone: The antigen is not known.

The specimen was normal breast tissue next to the tumor. The sequence was obtained from a person between 55 and 69 years old with breast cancer. V and J are TRBV2 and TRBJ2-3, with D possibly matching TRBD1 (6 bases). The CDR3 here is CASSDRQARGTDTQYF. CDR3 nucleotides: TGTGCCAGCAGTGATAGACAGGCCCGCGGCACAGATACGCAGTATTTT.